This T cell receptor beta chain was sequenced during a study of OX40 agonist ivuxolimab in advanced cancers. At the level of the study: Patients received ivuxolimab, an intravenous treatment, every 2 weeks at 0.01 to 10 mg/kg. Allowance was made for prior anti-PD-1, anti-PD-L1 or anti-CTLA-4 therapy, and about 44% had some. Those enrolled were roughly 85% male, with a mean age of about 60 years and ages from roughly 20 to 90. Study outcomes and limitations: With doses of 0.1-3.0 mg/kg, partial responders showed among the lowest clonal expansion.

About this clone itself: Its specificity is not known.

CDR1 is SGHTS, CDR2 YDEGEE, per germline. This CDR3 is 15 amino acids long. V shed 4 bases, J shed 7 bases, and the junction held 7 bases outside the gene matches. Assay used: immunoSEQ multiplex PCR; TCRdb lists only in-frame clones, some missing. The sample contains about 100,000 clones, less than 95% of which appear only once. Source: CD4+ or CD8+ T cells sorted from blood, taken in a trial of the OX40 agonist ivuxolimab. The chain carries TRBV5-8 and TRBJ2-1, with TRBD2 matching over 11 bases. This TCR came from an adult with an advanced solid tumor such as melanoma, head and neck, liver or kidney cancer. The CDR3 reads CASSTGLAVGNEQFF. CDR3 DNA: TGTGCCAGCAGCACGGGACTAGCGGTGGGGAATGAGCAGTTCTTC.